This TCR beta chain was profiled in a study of Graves' ophthalmopathy and Graves' hyperthyroidism. General study results and limits: Clonotypes were expanded in thyroid at above 0.001 frequency, and most also appeared in blood.

Eligible hyperthyroidism cases comprised new diagnoses of under 2 months' duration in individuals aged 18 to 65. Certain patients, namely those with other autoimmune diseases, uncontrolled infections, pregnancy or lactation, were excluded. Establishment of the diagnosis relied upon clinical symptoms, serum thyroxine, TRAb, thyroid ultrasound and orbital computed tomography. With 8 bases removed from V and 14 bases from J, the gap between germline ends came to 13 bases. This CDR3 region has 11 residues. CDR1 is SGHAT, CDR2 FQNNGV, per germline. This clonotype was counted many times. Its antigen remains unidentified. Amplified material comprised TCR beta CDR3 regions derived from RNA transcripts. After a first-round RT-PCR with HTBI primers, a second-round multiplex PCR was run. TCRdb re-analysed the multiplex PCR reads in MiXCR, keeping a single row per CDR3 protein. This table has around 1.1 million distinct CDR3 sequences, 35% to 45% appearing once.

The V and J genes are TRBV11-2 and TRBJ1-6; D is possibly TRBD1 (5 bases). Sequencing used peripheral blood or thyroid tissue (not recorded which). This TCR was sampled from an adult man with Graves' hyperthyroidism. CDR3 in DNA: TGTGCCAGCCGGGGAGGGACGGCCCTCCACTTT. The encoded protein is CASRGGTALHF.